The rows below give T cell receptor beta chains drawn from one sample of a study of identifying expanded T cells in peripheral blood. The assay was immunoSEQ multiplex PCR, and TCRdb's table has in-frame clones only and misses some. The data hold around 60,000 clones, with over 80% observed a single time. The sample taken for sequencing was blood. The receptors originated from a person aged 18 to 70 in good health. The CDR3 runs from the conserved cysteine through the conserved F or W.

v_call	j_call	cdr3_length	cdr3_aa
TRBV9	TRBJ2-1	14	CASSVGQGRNEQFF
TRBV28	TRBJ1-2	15	CASSLVGGGNYGYTF
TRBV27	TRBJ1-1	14	CASRDRGWVTEAFF
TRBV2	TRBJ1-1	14	CASSALLGNTEAFF
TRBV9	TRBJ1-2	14	CASRKQGMNYGYTF
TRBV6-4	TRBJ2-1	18	CASRPLAGGPSSYNEQFF
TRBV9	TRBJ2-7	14	CASSEFDTSYEQYF
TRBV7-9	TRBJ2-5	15	CASTHHDRYQETQYF
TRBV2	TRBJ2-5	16	CARQSGTSGFQETQYF
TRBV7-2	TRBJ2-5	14	CASSFGGTQETQYF
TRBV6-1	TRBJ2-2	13	CASSESGLLQLFF
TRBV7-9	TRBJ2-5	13	CASSSVPPGTQYF
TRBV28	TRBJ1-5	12	CASKEGNQPQHF
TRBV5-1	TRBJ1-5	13	CASSPSSNQPQHF
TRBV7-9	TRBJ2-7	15	CASSSLTGLEYEQYF
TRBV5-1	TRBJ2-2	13	CASKSEGTGELFF
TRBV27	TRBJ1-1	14	CASRTAAGASEAFF
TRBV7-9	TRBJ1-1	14	CASRETGGGTEAFF
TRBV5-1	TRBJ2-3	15	CASSVPGGFSNTQYF
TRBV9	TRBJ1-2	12	CASSVDAYGYTF
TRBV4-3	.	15	CASSQEGKGTGEQYF
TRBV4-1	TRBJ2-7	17	CASSQDLGPVSSYEQYF
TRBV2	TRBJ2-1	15	CASSDPSGGVSEQFF
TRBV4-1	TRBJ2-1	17	CASSQDPGGSLYNEQFF
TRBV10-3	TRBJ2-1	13	CAIARPAGREQFF
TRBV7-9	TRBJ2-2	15	CATRPSPTNTGELFF
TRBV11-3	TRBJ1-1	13	CASSPRDGTEAFF
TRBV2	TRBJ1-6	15	CASSLRQGDLGPLHF
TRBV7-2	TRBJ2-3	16	CASSLALRGPADTQYF
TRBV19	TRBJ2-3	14	CATTAGLSTDTQYF
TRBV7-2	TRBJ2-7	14	CASSLGADFYEQYF
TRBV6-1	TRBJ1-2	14	CASNRDRGAGGYTF
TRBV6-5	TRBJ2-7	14	CASRPTSGGDEQYF
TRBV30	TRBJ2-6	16	CAWSVSGEAGANVLTF
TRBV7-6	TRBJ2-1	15	CASSRDRTLSDEQFF
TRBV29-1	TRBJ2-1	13	CSVEAGGHNEQFF
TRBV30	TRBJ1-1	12	CAWNRKNTEAFF
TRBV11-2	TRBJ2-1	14	CASSLAGLAFEQFF
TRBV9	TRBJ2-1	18	CASSVAVLAGGTDNEQFF
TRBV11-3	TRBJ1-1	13	CASSLAVDAEAFF
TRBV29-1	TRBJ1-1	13	CSARPLLNTEAFF
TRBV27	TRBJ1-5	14	CASSETGGNQPQHF
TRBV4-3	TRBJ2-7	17	CASSQEVAGSLSYEQYF
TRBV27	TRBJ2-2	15	CASSRAGVNTGELFF